These 32 T cell receptor beta chains came from one sample sequenced in a study of T cells after yellow fever vaccination. Using its own MiXCR run on the 5' RACE reads, TCRdb lists one record per CDR3 protein. Here the sample spans more than 200,000 distinct CDR3 sequences, over 3% being singletons. The starting material was PBMCs, obtained 15 days after the yellow fever booster vaccination. All receptors come from a man younger than 30 who received the YFV17D yellow fever vaccine.

This rearrangement joins TRBV7-2 to TRBJ1-1; weak D call: TRBD1 (5 bases). The CDR3 contains 17 residues. Germline values: CDR1 SGHTA, CDR2 FQGNSA. V was shortened by 1 base and J by 1 base, with 16 bases between the two germline ends. For the CDR3, the DNA is TGTGCCAGCAGCTTAGTTCCGGGGCGCCGAACGAACACTGAAGCTTTCTTT. Translation: CASSLVPGRRTNTEAFF.

The sample holds many counts of this clonotype. V and J are TRBV5-1 and TRBJ2-1; 9 bases align to TRBD2. CDR3 length: 14 residues. Germline V gene lookup returns CDR1 SGHRS and CDR2 YFSETQ. J lost 10 bases, V lost 0 bases, and 5 bases had no gene match. CDR3 coding DNA: TGCGCCAGCAGCTTGGTCTTAGCGGGGGCGGAGCAGTTCTTC. This encodes CASSLVLAGAEQFF.

This clonotype occurred many times. CDR3 protein: CASSPSGQASPLHF. CDR3 coding DNA: TGTGCCAGCTCACCATCGGGACAGGCTTCACCCCTCCACTTT. The chain carries TRBV18 and TRBJ1-6; TRBD1 matches at 8 bases. The J segment lost 9 bases and the V segment lost 2 bases, leaving 3 bases of the junction unmatched. Germline CDR1 KGHSH, CDR2 LQKENI. This CDR3 region has 14 residues.

This clonotype was detected many times. V is TRBV29-1 and J is TRBJ2-3, with 12 bases lining up with TRBD2. The CDR3 has 15 residues. Per the germline V gene, CDR1 is SQVTM and CDR2 is ANQGSEA. J was trimmed by 4 bases and V by 2 bases; bases with no gene match: 4. The CDR3 sequence: CSVELLAGGADTQYF. Here the CDR3 DNA reads TGCAGCGTTGAACTGCTAGCGGGGGGGGCAGATACGCAGTATTTT.

Many counts were recorded for this clonotype. The chain links TRBV3-1 to TRBJ1-1; D possibly corresponds to TRBD1 (6 bases). V was trimmed by 3 bases and J by 0 bases, leaving 11 bases between them. The CDR3 has 15 residues. Germline assignment: CDR1 LGHDT and CDR2 YNNKEL (reference sequence). CDR3 in amino acids: CASSQGQTLNTEAFF. The CDR3 bases are TGTGCCAGCAGCCAGGGACAAACTTTGAACACTGAAGCTTTCTTT. Based on the CDR3 plus reference TRBV3-1 and TRBJ1-1, the full variable domain is DTAVSQTPKYLVTQMGNDKSIKCEQNLGHDTMYWYKQDSKKFLKIMFSYNNKELIINETVPNRFSPKSPDKAHLNLHINSLELGDSAVYFCASSQGQTLNTEAFFGQGTRLTVV.

This clonotype was observed at least ten times. CDR3 DNA: TGTGCCAGCAGCTATACAATAGGCTATGGCTACACCTTC. Protein: CASSYTIGYGYTF. The chain is built from TRBV7-8 and TRBJ1-2; D remains ambiguous. The CDR3 runs to 13 residues. V gave up 4 bases and J gave up 4 bases, with 10 bases separating them. Per the germline V gene, CDR1 is SGHVS and CDR2 is FQNEAQ. The complete variable domain, with remaining parts taken from reference TRBV7-8 and TRBJ1-2, reads GAGVSQSPRYKVAKRGQDVALRCDPISGHVSLFWYQQALGQGPEFLTYFQNEAQLDKSGLPSDRFFAERPEGSVSTLKIQRTQQEDSAVYLCASSYTIGYGYTFGSGTRLTVV.

This clonotype was detected many times. The chain combines TRBV5-1 with TRBJ2-1; TRBD2 aligns across 7 bases. V was pared by 2 bases and J by 3 bases, with 5 bases of the junction left unmatched. CDR3 length equals 15 residues. The germline CDR1 and CDR2 sequences are SGHRS and YFSETQ. The CDR3 region has the DNA TGCGCCAGCAGCTTTTCGGCGGGGGTCTACAATGAGCAGTTCTTC. Its translation: CASSFSAGVYNEQFF.

A few counts support this clonotype. This chain connects TRBV4-1 to TRBJ1-1; tentative D call: TRBD1 (6 bases). The CDR3 is made up of 15 amino acids. V lost 3 bases, J lost 1 base, and 12 bases lay in between. Looked up from germline, CDR1 is MGHRA and CDR2 is YSYEKL. CDR3 amino acids: CASSQQGLGNTEAFF. The CDR3 coding sequence is TGCGCCAGCAGCCAGCAGGGGTTAGGGAACACTGAAGCTTTCTTT.

This clonotype was observed many times. The V call is TRBV20-1, the J call TRBJ1-6, with D perhaps matching TRBD1 (5 bases). Between the trimmed V and J ends, which lost 0 bases and 6 bases, there was a span of 12 bases. Per germline, CDR1 DFQATT and CDR2 SNEGSKA (reference sequence). There are 15 residues in the CDR3. The CDR3 loop is CSARDGGQINSPLHF. The CDR3 bases are TGCAGTGCTAGAGATGGCGGACAAATTAATTCACCCCTCCACTTT.

This chain connects TRBV7-7 to TRBJ2-7; the D is unclear. The CDR3 totals 13 residues. Germline CDR1 reads SSHAT; CDR2 reads FNYEAQ (reference sequence). V gave up 10 bases and J gave up 3 bases, with 16 bases separating them. The DNA of the CDR3 is TGTGCCACTTCTGCACAAAACGACTACGAGCAGTACTTC. It specifies CATSAQNDYEQYF.

The sample holds many counts of this clonotype. The V gene is TRBV7-9, the J gene TRBJ1-2; TRBD1 aligns across 8 bases. Germline lookup yields CDR1 SEHNR and CDR2 FQNEAQ (reference sequence). This CDR3 has 13 amino acids. After removal of 4 bases from V and 8 bases from J, the junction contained 6 bases not matched to a gene. The chain's CDR3 is CASSSQGGGGYTF. DNA of the CDR3: TGTGCCAGCAGCTCACAGGGGGGTGGCGGCTACACCTTC.

The table lists this clonotype with many counts. V usage is TRBV12-3 or TRBV12-4 and J usage is TRBJ2-3, with a possible D match to TRBD2 (5 bases). Between the trimmed V and J ends, which lost 3 bases and 6 bases, there was a span of 13 bases. CDR3 length: 14 residues. The CDR3 sequence: CASSFDPRGDTQYF. In DNA, the CDR3 is TGTGCCAGCAGTTTCGATCCTAGAGGGGATACGCAGTATTTT.

The table lists this clonotype with many counts. Here the CDR3 omits its conserved ending phenylalanine or tryptophan, so a read error is the likely source. The DNA is left out, because the CDR3 cannot be placed on it with certainty; the CDR3 is given as TCRdb lists it. The chain combines TRBV18 with TRBJ2-5; no check of the table's D call, TRBD1, against the DNA was made. The germline V gene has CDR1 KGHSH and CDR2 LQKENI. The CDR3 contains 13 residues when both ends are counted. The CDR3 protein is CASSPSDRGSIGL.

This clonotype showed up many times. The gene calls are TRBV6-2 or TRBV6-3 and TRBJ2-7; D may be TRBD1 (5 bases). CDR3 length: 16 residues. The V end was cut by 0 bases, the J end by 0 bases, with 12 bases between. Germline values: CDR1 MNHEY, CDR2 SVGEGT. CDR3 nucleotides: TGTGCCAGCAGTTACTCGATCACAGGTAGCTCCTACGAGCAGTACGTC. Translating gives CASSYSITGSSYEQYV.

This clonotype was detected only a few times. The chain couples TRBV6-5 to TRBJ2-4, with 10 bases aligning to TRBD1. From germline, CDR1 is MNHEY and CDR2 SVGAGI. This CDR3 spans 17 amino acids. The junction had 11 bases not matched to a gene; V was cut back by 8 bases and J by 1 base. Here the CDR3 DNA reads TGTGCCAGCTTACGGGACAGGGGCCTACCGGCCAAAAACATTCAGTACTTC. Its translation is CASLRDRGLPAKNIQYF.

The rearrangement links TRBV27 to TRBJ2-3; the D is unclear. Trimming removed 4 bases at V and 6 bases at J, with 14 bases between. The CDR3 spans 14 residues. Germline loops: CDR1 MNHEY, CDR2 SMNVEV (reference sequence). The CDR3 sequence: CASSSYATFDTQYF. The CDR3 DNA is TGTGCCAGCAGTTCTTATGCGACTTTTGATACGCAGTATTTT.

This clonotype was detected ten times or more. The rearrangement joins TRBV5-1 to TRBJ1-1; a weak D match, TRBD1 (5 bases). The CDR3 is made up of 15 amino acids. CDR1 is SGHRS and CDR2 is YFSETQ in the germline V gene. The V end lost 2 bases, the J end lost 0 bases, and 11 bases lay between the germline ends. The DNA of the CDR3 is TGCGCCAGCAGCTTAGACAGTTACATGAACACTGAAGCTTTCTTT. Translation gives CASSLDSYMNTEAFF.

This clonotype was picked up many times. J is TRBJ2-1 and V is TRBV19, with a tentative D call TRBD2 (6 bases). With 4 bases removed from V and 1 base from J, the gap between germline ends came to 11 bases. Germline lookup yields CDR1 LNHDA and CDR2 SQIVND (reference sequence). The CDR3 runs 15 residues. The CDR3 DNA reads TGTGCCAGTAGTAGGGGACTTTCATCCTACAATGAGCAGTTCTTC. Its protein product is CASSRGLSSYNEQFF.

There are many counts of this clonotype. V usage is TRBV5-1 and J usage is TRBJ2-1; D is ambiguous. Per the germline V gene, CDR1 is SGHRS and CDR2 is YFSETQ. The ends were cut back, 4 bases at V and 5 bases at J, with 13 bases in the middle. The CDR3 extends over 14 amino acids. The CDR3 sequence: CASSPGPTNNEQFF. The CDR3 bases are TGCGCCAGCAGCCCTGGACCAACTAACAATGAGCAGTTCTTC.

The table lists this clonotype with many counts. The chain carries TRBV4-2 and TRBJ2-1, with TRBD2 identical over 8 bases. With V trimmed by 0 bases and J by 4 bases, 2 bases remained unmatched. The length of the CDR3 is 15 residues. Germline assignment: CDR1 LGHNA and CDR2 YNFKEQ. The CDR3 DNA is TGTGCCAGCAGCCAAGATTCGGGAGGGTACAATGAGCAGTTCTTC. It codes for CASSQDSGGYNEQFF.

This clonotype has ten or more counts. This rearrangement joins TRBV12-3 or TRBV12-4 to TRBJ1-1; D may be TRBD1 (5 bases). V was trimmed by 6 bases and J by 0 bases, leaving 11 bases between them. This CDR3 has 14 amino acids. The CDR3 DNA follows: TGTGCCAGCAGGCGAAGGGGAGTGAACACTGAAGCTTTCTTT. Protein product: CASRRRGVNTEAFF.

This clonotype was detected a few times. The CDR3 is CASSLLAVNQPQHF. Written as DNA, the CDR3 is TGTGCCAGCAGCCTACTTGCCGTCAATCAGCCCCAGCATTTT. The chain carries TRBV7-2 and TRBJ1-5; no clear D. Trimming took 5 bases from V and 3 from J, leaving 11 bases between them. This CDR3 spans 14 amino acids. Germline CDR1 is SGHTA and CDR2 is FQGNSA.

The sample holds many counts of this clonotype. The rearrangement uses TRBV7-8 and TRBJ2-5, with 12 positions matching TRBD2. The CDR3 length is 15 residues. Germline CDR1 and CDR2: SGHVS and FQNEAQ. Trimming removed 5 bases from V and 2 bases from J; junction bases left unmatched: 3. The CDR3 protein is CASSEGTSGQETQYF. In DNA, the CDR3 is TGTGCCAGCAGCGAAGGGACTAGCGGGCAAGAGACCCAGTACTTC.

The table lists this clonotype with many counts. The rearrangement joins TRBV30 to TRBJ2-2; tentative D call: TRBD2 (6 bases). The CDR3 has 12 residues. Per germline, CDR1 GTSNPN and CDR2 SVGIG (reference sequence). V lost 5 bases and J 8 bases, leaving 12 bases between the germline ends. CDR3 nucleotides: TGTGCCTGGCCCAAGGGAGGAGGGGAGCTGTTTTTT. Protein: CAWPKGGGELFF.

This clonotype came up many times. The CDR3 DNA sequence: TGCAGTGCCCGGGCCTGGTACCAAGAGACCCAGTACTTC. Its protein product is CSARAWYQETQYF. The chain has TRBV20-1 and TRBJ2-5; no clear D. Germline V CDR1 and CDR2: DFQATT, SNEGSKA (reference sequence). The CDR3 has 13 amino acids. The ends were cut back, 6 bases at V and 0 bases at J, with 11 bases in the middle.

On this clonotype itself: With a much larger clone just one base away, this may be a read error. The CDR3 region is CASSFRGMSYEQYF. As DNA, the CDR3 is TGTGCCAGCAGTTTCCGGGGGATGTCCTACGAGCAGTACTTC. The V gene is TRBV27, the J gene TRBJ2-7, with D possibly being TRBD2 (6 bases). Germline CDR1 and CDR2: MNHEY and SMNVEV (reference sequence). Trimming took off 3 bases at V and 1 base at J, with 10 bases between the two ends. The length of the CDR3 is 14 residues.

This clonotype was counted ten times or more. The genes are TRBV20-1 and TRBJ2-7; D is unclear. The CDR3 length is 13 residues. Germline loops: CDR1 DFQATT, CDR2 SNEGSKA (reference sequence). Deletions cut 0 bases from V and 3 bases from J, with 9 bases between. The CDR3 protein is CSARDQAGYEQYF. CDR3 nucleotides: TGCAGTGCTAGAGATCAGGCTGGCTACGAGCAGTACTTC.

A few counts support this clonotype. V usage is TRBV5-1 and J usage is TRBJ2-5; maybe TRBD2 (5 bases). This CDR3 is 14 amino acids long. V lost 0 bases and J 3 bases, leaving 9 bases between the germline ends. Germline-derived CDR1 and CDR2 are SGHRS and YFSETQ. This CDR3 reads CASSLEGRKETQYF. Here the CDR3 DNA reads TGCGCCAGCAGCTTGGAAGGGAGAAAAGAGACCCAGTACTTC.

At least ten counts were recorded for this clonotype. This rearrangement joins TRBV5-5 to TRBJ2-2; D is unclear. In germline, CDR1 is SGHKS, CDR2 YYEKEE (reference sequence). With 2 bases removed from V and 5 bases from J, the gap between germline ends came to 13 bases. The CDR3 runs 15 residues. CDR3 residues: CASSFFRTATGELFF. CDR3 nucleotide sequence: TGTGCCAGCAGCTTTTTTAGGACGGCTACCGGGGAGCTGTTTTTT.

Many counts were recorded for this clonotype. CDR3 bases: TGTGCCAGCTCACCCTCGAGCGGGGACAATGAGCAGTTCTTC. Its translation: CASSPSSGDNEQFF. V gene TRBV18 combines with J gene TRBJ2-1; 7 nucleotides match TRBD2. V lost 3 bases and J lost 5; bases outside the gene matches: 4. This CDR3 comprises 14 residues. Germline values: CDR1 KGHSH, CDR2 LQKENI. The entire variable domain, with the rest obtained from reference TRBV18 and TRBJ2-1, is as follows: NAGVMQNPRHLVRRRGQEARLRCSPMKGHSHVYWYRQLPEEGLKFMVYLQKENIIDESGMPKERFSAEFPKEGPSILRIQQVVRGDSAAYFCASSPSSGDNEQFFGPGTRLTVL.

Regarding this clonotype: No conserved phenylalanine or tryptophan ends this CDR3, so it is likely a read error. The genes are TRBV7-2 and TRBJ2-5; no reliable D call. The CDR3 sequence is 13 residues long. CDR1 is SGHTA and CDR2 is FQGNSA in the germline V gene. Trimming took 5 bases from V and 0 from J, leaving 7 bases between them. The CDR3 coding sequence is TGTGCCAGCAGCGGCACACACCAAGAGACCCAGTACTTG. Residues: CASSGTHQETQYL.

This clonotype has at least ten counts. This rearrangement joins TRBV5-6 to TRBJ1-1, with D maybe TRBD1 (5 bases). The V and J ends lost 2 bases and 0 bases respectively, with 11 bases between them. Germline values: CDR1 SGHDT, CDR2 YYEEEE. The CDR3 is made up of 15 amino acids. The CDR3 nucleotides read TGTGCCAGCAGCTTTGGGGGTTTGGTGAACACTGAAGCTTTCTTT. Translation gives CASSFGGLVNTEAFF.